The 8 T cell receptor beta chains presented below share a single source sample, sequenced in a study of PD-L1 blockade in urothelial cancer. The method was immunoSEQ multiplex PCR; TCRdb's version includes in-frame clones alone and lacks a portion of them. The table has about 28,000 clones, roughly 76% seen once; the top ten hold about 2%. The sequences come from PBMCs, collected around atezolizumab (anti-PD-L1) treatment. These receptor sequences come from a man over 45 with urothelial cancer.

This sequence joins TRBV18 and TRBJ1-6; D gene unclear. V dropped 3 bases and J dropped 7 bases, with 7 bases sitting between them. This CDR3 is built from 13 residues. In germline, CDR1 is KGHSH, CDR2 LQKENI. CDR3 DNA: TGTGCCAGCTCACCGGTTGAGAATTCACCCCTCCACTTT. This gives the protein CASSPVENSPLHF.

This chain connects TRBV30 to TRBJ2-3, with TRBD2 matching 9 bases. The V gene's germline CDR1 is GTSNPN and CDR2 SVGIG (reference sequence). The CDR3 is 15 residues long. After removal of 3 bases from V and 6 bases from J, the junction contained 10 bases not matched to a gene. CDR3 nucleotide sequence: TGTGCCTGGAGCGGACCGGGACTAGCTAGGGATACGCAGTATTTT. Amino acid sequence: CAWSGPGLARDTQYF.

This chain links TRBV5-1 with TRBJ2-1; perhaps TRBD1 as D (5 bases). The CDR3 spans 13 residues. The germline V gene encodes CDR1 SGHRS and CDR2 YFSETQ. V shed 7 bases and J shed 8 bases, with 16 bases lying between them. CDR3 sequence (DNA): TGCGCCAGCCAAACAGGAAACAGCTATGAGCAGTTCTTC. Amino acids: CASQTGNSYEQFF.

V usage is TRBV18 and J usage is TRBJ2-7; D not certain. Trimming left V 2 bases short and J 1 base short, with 9 bases between. Germline V gene data show CDR1 as KGHSH and CDR2 as LQKENI. The CDR3 consists of 14 residues. The CDR3 reads CASSPAASSYEQYF. In nucleotides, the CDR3 is TGTGCCAGCTCACCAGCGGCCAGTTCCTACGAGCAGTACTTC.

The rearrangement uses TRBV27 and TRBJ2-1; D perhaps matches TRBD1 (5 bases). Germline lookup yields CDR1 MNHEY and CDR2 SMNVEV (reference sequence). V was trimmed by 5 bases and J by 0 bases, leaving 26 bases between them. This CDR3 has 20 residues. The CDR3 DNA reads as TGTGCCAGCAGTCCACAAATATCGCCCATAACAGGATTCTCCTACAATGAGCAGTTCTTC. As protein: CASSPQISPITGFSYNEQFF.

V gene TRBV18 combines with J gene TRBJ1-2; TRBD1 matches 9 bases. Germline loops: CDR1 KGHSH, CDR2 LQKENI. The CDR3 is 15 amino acids. With 5 bases clipped from V and 8 bases from J, the junction kept 12 bases outside the gene matches. CDR3 sequence: CASSTGRDREVGYTF. The CDR3 bases are TGTGCCAGCTCAACAGGCCGGGACAGGGAAGTGGGCTACACCTTC.

The CDR3 bases are TGTGCCAGCAGCGGGGACAGTCCGCGGTTTACTCAGCCCCAGCATTTT. It specifies CASSGDSPRFTQPQHF. This chain uses TRBV7-2 with TRBJ1-5; 7 positions agree with TRBD1. The CDR3 is 16 residues long. Trimming removed 5 bases from V and 6 bases from J; junction bases left unmatched: 13. In germline, CDR1 is SGHTA, CDR2 FQGNSA.

This sequence joins TRBV9 and TRBJ1-2; TRBD1 matches 7 bases. Germline CDR1 and CDR2: SGDLS and YYNGEE. The CDR3 runs 16 residues. Losses at the gene ends were 3 bases for V and 5 bases for J; bases not matched to a gene: 13. The DNA of the CDR3 is TGTGCCAGCAGCGGAGGGGGCGGCAGGGGCAAGTATGGCTACACCTTC. The encoded protein is CASSGGGGRGKYGYTF.